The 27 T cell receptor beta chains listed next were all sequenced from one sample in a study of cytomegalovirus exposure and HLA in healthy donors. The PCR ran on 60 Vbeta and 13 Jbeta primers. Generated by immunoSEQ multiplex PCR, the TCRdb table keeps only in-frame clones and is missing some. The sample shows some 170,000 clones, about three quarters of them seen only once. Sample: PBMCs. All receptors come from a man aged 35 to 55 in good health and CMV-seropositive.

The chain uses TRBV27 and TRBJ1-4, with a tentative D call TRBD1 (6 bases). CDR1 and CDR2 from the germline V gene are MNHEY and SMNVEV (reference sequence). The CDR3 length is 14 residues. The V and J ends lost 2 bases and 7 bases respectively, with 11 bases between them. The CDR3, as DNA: TGTGCCAGCAGTTTAAACAGGGTTTTTGAAAAACTGTTTTTT. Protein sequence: CASSLNRVFEKLFF.

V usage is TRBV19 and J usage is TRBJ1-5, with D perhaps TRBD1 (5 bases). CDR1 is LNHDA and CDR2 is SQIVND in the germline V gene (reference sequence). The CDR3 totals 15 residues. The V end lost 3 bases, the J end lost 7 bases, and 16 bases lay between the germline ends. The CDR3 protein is CASSIEVRADQPQHF. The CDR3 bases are TGTGCCAGTAGTATCGAGGTCAGGGCTGACCAGCCCCAGCATTTT.

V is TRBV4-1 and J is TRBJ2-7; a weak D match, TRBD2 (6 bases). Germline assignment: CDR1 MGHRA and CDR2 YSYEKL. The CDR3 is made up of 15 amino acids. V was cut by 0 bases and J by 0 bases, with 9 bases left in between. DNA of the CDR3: TGCGCCAGCAGCCAAGATATAGCGGCCTCCTACGAGCAGTACTTC. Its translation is CASSQDIAASYEQYF.

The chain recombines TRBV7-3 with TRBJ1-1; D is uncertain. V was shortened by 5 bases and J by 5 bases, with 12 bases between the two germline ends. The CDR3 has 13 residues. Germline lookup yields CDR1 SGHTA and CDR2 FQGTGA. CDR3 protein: CASSADERTEAFF. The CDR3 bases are TGTGCCAGCAGCGCGGATGAAAGGACTGAAGCTTTCTTT. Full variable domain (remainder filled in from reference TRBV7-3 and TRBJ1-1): GAGVSQTPSNKVTEKGKYVELRCDPISGHTALYWYRQSLGQGPEFLIYFQGTGAADDSGLPNDRFFAVRPEGSVSTLKIQRTERGDSAVYLCASSADERTEAFFGQGTRLTVV.

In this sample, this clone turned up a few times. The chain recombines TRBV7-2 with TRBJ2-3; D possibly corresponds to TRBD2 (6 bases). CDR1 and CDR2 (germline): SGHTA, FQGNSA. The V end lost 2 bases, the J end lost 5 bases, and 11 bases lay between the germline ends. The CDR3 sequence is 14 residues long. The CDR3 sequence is CASSLMAGLDTQYF. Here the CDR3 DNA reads TGTGCCAGCAGCTTAATGGCGGGACTAGATACGCAGTATTTT.

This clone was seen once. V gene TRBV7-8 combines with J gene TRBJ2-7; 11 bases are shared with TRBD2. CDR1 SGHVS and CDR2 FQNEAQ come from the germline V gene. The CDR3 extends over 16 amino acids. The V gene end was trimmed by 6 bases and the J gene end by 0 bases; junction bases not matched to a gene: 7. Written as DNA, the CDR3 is TGTGCCAGCAGTATACCGGGGACTAGCGGCTCCTACGAGCAGTACTTC. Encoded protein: CASSIPGTSGSYEQYF.

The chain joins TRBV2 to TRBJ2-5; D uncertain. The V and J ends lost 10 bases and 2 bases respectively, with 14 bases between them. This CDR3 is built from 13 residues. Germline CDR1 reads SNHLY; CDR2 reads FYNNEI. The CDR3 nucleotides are TGTGCCACCAACCCTGAGGTACAAGAGACCCAGTACTTC. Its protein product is CATNPEVQETQYF.

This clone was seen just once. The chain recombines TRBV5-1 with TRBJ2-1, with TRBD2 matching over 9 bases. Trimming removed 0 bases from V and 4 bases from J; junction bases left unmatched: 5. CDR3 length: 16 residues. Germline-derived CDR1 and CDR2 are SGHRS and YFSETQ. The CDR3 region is CASSLASGVPYNEQFF. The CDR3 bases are TGCGCCAGCAGCTTGGCTAGCGGGGTTCCTTACAATGAGCAGTTCTTC.

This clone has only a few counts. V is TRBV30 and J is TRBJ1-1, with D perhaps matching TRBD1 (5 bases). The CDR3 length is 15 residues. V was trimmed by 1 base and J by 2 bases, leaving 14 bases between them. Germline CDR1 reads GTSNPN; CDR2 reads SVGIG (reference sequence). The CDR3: CAWSALGLSNTEAFF. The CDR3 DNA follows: TGTGCCTGGAGTGCGCTGGGACTTTCAAACACTGAAGCTTTCTTT.

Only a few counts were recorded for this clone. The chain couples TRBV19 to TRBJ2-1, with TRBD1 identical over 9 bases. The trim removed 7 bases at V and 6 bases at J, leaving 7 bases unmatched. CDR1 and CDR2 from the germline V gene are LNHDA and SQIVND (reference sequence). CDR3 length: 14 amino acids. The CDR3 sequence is CASTQTGGTNEQFF. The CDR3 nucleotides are TGTGCCAGTACCCAGACAGGGGGGACCAATGAGCAGTTCTTC. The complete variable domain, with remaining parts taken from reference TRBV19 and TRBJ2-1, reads DGGITQSPKYLFRKEGQNVTLSCEQNLNHDAMYWYRQDPGQGLRLIYYSQIVNDFQKGDIAEGYSVSREKKESFPLTVTSAQKNPTAFYLCASTQTGGTNEQFFGPGTRLTVL.

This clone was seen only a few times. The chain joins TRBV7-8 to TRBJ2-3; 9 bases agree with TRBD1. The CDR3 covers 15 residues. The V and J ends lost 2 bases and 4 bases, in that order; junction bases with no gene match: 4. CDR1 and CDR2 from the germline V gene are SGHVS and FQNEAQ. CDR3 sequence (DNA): TGTGCCAGCAGCTTACCGGGACAGGGACCAGATACGCAGTATTTT. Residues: CASSLPGQGPDTQYF.

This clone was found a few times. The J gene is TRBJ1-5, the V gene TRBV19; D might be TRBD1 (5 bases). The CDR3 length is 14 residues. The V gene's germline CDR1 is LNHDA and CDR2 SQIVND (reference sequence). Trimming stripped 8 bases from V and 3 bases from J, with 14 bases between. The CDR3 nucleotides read TGTGCCAGTGGGAGGGGACGGTCCAATCAGCCCCAGCATTTT. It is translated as CASGRGRSNQPQHF.

The CDR3 sequence: CASKAGVGYNEQFF. CDR3 DNA sequence: TGTGCCAGTAAAGCGGGAGTGGGGTACAATGAGCAGTTCTTC. The V call is TRBV6-5, the J call TRBJ2-1; 8 nucleotides match TRBD2. Germline lookup yields CDR1 MNHEY and CDR2 SVGAGI. The CDR3 extends over 14 amino acids. Losses at the gene ends were 9 bases for V and 4 bases for J; bases not matched to a gene: 8.

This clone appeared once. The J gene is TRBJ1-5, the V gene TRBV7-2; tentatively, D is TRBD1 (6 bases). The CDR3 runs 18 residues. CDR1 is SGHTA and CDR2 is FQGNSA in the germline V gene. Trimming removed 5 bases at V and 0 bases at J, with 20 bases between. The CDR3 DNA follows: TGTGCCAGCAGCACTCCTTCCGGGACATCTACTAGCAATCAGCCCCAGCATTTT. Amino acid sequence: CASSTPSGTSTSNQPQHF. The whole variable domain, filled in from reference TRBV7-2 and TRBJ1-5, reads GAGVSQSPSNKVTEKGKDVELRCDPISGHTALYWYRQSLGQGLEFLIYFQGNSAPDKSGLPSDRFSAERTGGSVSTLTIQRTQQEDSAVYLCASSTPSGTSTSNQPQHFGDGTRLSIL.

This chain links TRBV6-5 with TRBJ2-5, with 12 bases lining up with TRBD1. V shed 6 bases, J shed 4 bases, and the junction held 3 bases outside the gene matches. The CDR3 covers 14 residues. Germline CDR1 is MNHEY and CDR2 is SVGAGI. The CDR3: CASSRDRGLETQYF. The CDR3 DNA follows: TGTGCCAGCAGCCGGGACAGGGGGCTAGAGACCCAGTACTTC.

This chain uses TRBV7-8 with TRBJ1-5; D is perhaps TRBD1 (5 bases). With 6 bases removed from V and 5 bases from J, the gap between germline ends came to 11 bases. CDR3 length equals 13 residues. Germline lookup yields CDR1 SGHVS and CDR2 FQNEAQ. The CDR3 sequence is CASRGHRDQPQHF. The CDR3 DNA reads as TGTGCCAGCAGAGGACACCGTGATCAGCCCCAGCATTTT. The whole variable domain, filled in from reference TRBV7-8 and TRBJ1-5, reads GAGVSQSPRYKVAKRGQDVALRCDPISGHVSLFWYQQALGQGPEFLTYFQNEAQLDKSGLPSDRFFAERPEGSVSTLKIQRTQQEDSAVYLCASRGHRDQPQHFGDGTRLSIL.

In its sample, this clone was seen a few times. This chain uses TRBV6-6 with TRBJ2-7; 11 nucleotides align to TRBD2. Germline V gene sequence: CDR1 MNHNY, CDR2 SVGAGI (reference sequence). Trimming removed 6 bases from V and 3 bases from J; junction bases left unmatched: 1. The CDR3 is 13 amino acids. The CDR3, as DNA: TGTGCCAGCAGCGGGACTAGCGGCTACGAGCAGTACTTC. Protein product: CASSGTSGYEQYF.

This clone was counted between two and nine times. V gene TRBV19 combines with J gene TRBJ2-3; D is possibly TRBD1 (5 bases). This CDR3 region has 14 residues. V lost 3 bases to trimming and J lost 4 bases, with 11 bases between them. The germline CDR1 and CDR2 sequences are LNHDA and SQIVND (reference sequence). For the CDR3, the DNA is TGTGCCAGTAGTATCACCCAGGGATCAGATACGCAGTATTTT. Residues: CASSITQGSDTQYF.

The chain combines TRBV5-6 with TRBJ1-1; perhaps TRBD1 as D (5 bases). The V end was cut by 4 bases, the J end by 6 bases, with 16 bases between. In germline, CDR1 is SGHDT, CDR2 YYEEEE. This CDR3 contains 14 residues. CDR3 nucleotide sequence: TGTGCCAGCAGCCGCGGGACGACTTTGTCTGAAGCTTTCTTT. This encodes CASSRGTTLSEAFF.

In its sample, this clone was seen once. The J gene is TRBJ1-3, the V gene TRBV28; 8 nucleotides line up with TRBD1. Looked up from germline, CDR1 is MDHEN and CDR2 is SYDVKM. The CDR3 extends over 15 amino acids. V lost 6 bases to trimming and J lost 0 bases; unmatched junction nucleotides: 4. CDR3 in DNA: TGTGCCAGCAGACCGACAGGGGTCTCTGGAAACACCATATATTTT. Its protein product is CASRPTGVSGNTIYF.

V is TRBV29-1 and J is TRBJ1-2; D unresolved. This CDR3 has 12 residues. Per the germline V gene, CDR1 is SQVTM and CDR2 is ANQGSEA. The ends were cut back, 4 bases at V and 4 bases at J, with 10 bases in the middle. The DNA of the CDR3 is TGCAGCGTTGGGCGAGGAGGCTATGGCTACACCTTC. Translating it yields CSVGRGGYGYTF.

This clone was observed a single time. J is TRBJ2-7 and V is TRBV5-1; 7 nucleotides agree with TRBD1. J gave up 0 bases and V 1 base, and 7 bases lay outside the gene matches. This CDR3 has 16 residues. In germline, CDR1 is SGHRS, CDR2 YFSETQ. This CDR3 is CASSLNTGELSYEQYF. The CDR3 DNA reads TGCGCCAGCAGCTTGAATACAGGGGAGCTCTCCTACGAGCAGTACTTC.

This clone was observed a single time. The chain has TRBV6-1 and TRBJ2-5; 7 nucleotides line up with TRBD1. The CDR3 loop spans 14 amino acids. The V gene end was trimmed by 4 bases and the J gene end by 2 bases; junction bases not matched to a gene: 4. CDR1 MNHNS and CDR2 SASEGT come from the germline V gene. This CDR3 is CASSADRAQETQYF. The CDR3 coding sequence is TGTGCCAGCAGTGCCGACAGGGCTCAAGAGACCCAGTACTTC.

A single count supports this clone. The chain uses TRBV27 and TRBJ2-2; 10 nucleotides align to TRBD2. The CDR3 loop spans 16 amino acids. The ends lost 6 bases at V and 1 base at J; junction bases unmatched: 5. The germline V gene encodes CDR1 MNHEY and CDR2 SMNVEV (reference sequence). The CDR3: CASRPWTSGNTGELFF. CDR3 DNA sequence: TGTGCCAGCAGGCCTTGGACTAGCGGGAACACCGGGGAGCTGTTTTTT.

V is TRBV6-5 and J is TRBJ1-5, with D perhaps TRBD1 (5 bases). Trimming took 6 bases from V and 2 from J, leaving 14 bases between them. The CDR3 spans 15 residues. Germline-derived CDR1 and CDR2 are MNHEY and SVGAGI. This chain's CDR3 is CASSPQRGGNQPQHF. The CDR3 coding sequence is TGTGCCAGCAGCCCCCAGCGGGGGGGCAATCAGCCCCAGCATTTT.

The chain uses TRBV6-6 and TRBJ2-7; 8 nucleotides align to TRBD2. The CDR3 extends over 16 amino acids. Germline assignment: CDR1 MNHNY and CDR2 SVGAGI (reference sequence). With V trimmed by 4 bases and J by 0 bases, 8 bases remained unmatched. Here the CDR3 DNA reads TGTGCCAGCAGTTCTCCACAGCGGGAGATCTCCTACGAGCAGTACTTC. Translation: CASSSPQREISYEQYF.

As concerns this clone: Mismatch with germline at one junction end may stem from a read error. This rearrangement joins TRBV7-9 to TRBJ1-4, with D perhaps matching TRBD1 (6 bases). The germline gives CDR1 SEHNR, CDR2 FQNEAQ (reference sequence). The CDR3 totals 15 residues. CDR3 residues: CSSSPPGRGGEKLFF. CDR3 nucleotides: TGTTCCAGCAGCCCTCCGGGGAGGGGGGGTGAAAAACTGTTTTTT. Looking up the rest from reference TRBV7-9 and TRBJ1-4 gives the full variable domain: DTGVSQNPRHKITKRGQNVTFRCDPISEHNRLYWYRQTLGQGPEFLTYFQNEAQLEKSRLLSDRFSAERPKGSFSTLEIQRTEQGDSAMYLCSSSPPGRGGEKLFFGSGTQLSVL.